The following is a T cell receptor beta chain sequence with its context. Its antigen is not known. CDR1 is SGHNT and CDR2 is YYREEE in the germline V gene (reference sequence). Trimming stripped 4 bases from V and 4 bases from J, with 11 bases between. This CDR3 contains 13 residues. Sequenced by immunoSEQ multiplex PCR; TCRdb stores in-frame clones only, minus some. The profile shows 120,000 to 150,000 clones, around 88% of them singletons. These data come from a study of T cell responses to AZD1222 COVID-19 vaccine. Study-level findings and limits: There were mostly white British donors and more females than males, and clonal diversity was possibly underestimated. Baseline seropositivity characterized only six or seven AZD1222 recipients. Sampling captured repertoires only after the peak T cell response. With two AZD1222 doses given, Spike-specific TCR breadth and depth both rose.

The chain couples TRBV5-4 to TRBJ1-2, with D possibly matching TRBD1 (5 bases). The source material was peripheral blood, sampled on day 0 of AZD1222 vaccination. This TCR was sampled from an adult in good health. Here the CDR3 DNA reads TGTGCCAGCAGCCAGGGTGGAGGCTATGGCTACACCTTC. It specifies CASSQGGGYGYTF. Supplemented by reference TRBV5-4 and TRBJ1-2, the full variable domain reads ETGVTQSPTHLIKTRGQQVTLRCSSQSGHNTVSWYQQALGQGPQFIFQYYREEENGRGNFPPRFSGLQFPNYSSELNVNALELDDSALYLCASSQGGGYGYTFGSGTRLTVV.